This passage covers 20 T cell receptor beta chains from one sample sequenced in a study of T cell repertoires in cytomegalovirus infection. Using its own MiXCR run on the reads, TCRdb lists one record per CDR3 protein. In the table there are over 450,000 distinct CDR3 sequences, over 9% of which are singletons. The sequenced material came from PBMCs. All receptors derive from a human donor in good health (CMV status not recorded). Some clones in this sample may be carry-over from other donors' samples.

The V call is TRBV30, the J call TRBJ2-7; D is uncertain. V was trimmed by 4 bases and J by 3 bases, leaving 13 bases between them. CDR1 and CDR2 from the germline V gene are GTSNPN and SVGIG (reference sequence). This CDR3 is built from 13 residues. The CDR3 protein is CAWNVGVSYEQYF. CDR3 nucleotides: TGTGCCTGGAACGTTGGGGTTAGCTACGAGCAGTACTTC. Full variable domain (outside the CDR3, taken from reference TRBV30 and TRBJ2-7): SQTIHQWPATLVQPVGSPLSLECTVEGTSNPNLYWYRQAAGRGLQLLFYSVGIGQISSEVPQNLSASRPQDRQFILSSKKLLLSDSGFYLCAWNVGVSYEQYFGPGTRLTVT.

This clonotype has a handful of counts. The chain has TRBV18 and TRBJ1-1, with 8 bases matching TRBD1. Unmatched junction bases numbered 4, after V lost 9 bases and J lost 1 base. Germline V CDR1 and CDR2: KGHSH, LQKENI. The CDR3 spans 13 residues. As DNA, the CDR3 is TGTGCCAGTGGACAGGGAACGAACACTGAAGCTTTCTTT. Translated, it gives CASGQGTNTEAFF.

This clonotype showed up many times. The rearrangement uses TRBV7-6 and TRBJ2-1; D tentatively reads TRBD1 or TRBD2 (5 bases each). Looked up from germline, CDR1 is SGHVS and CDR2 is FNYEAQ. Trimming left V 0 bases short and J 5 bases short, with 14 bases between. This CDR3 comprises 16 residues. The CDR3 reads CASSLAKTGPHNEQFF. The CDR3, as DNA: TGTGCCAGCAGCTTAGCAAAAACGGGGCCTCACAATGAGCAGTTCTTC.

The sample holds many counts of this clonotype. The rearrangement uses TRBV7-2 and TRBJ1-2; a weak D match, TRBD1 (6 bases). Germline values: CDR1 SGHTA, CDR2 FQGNSA. V lost 2 bases, J lost 4 bases, and 11 bases lay in between. The CDR3 spans 14 residues. The CDR3 nucleotides are TGTGCCAGCAGCTTAATGGCCAGGGGCTATGGCTACACCTTC. Translating gives CASSLMARGYGYTF. The complete variable domain, with remaining parts taken from reference TRBV7-2 and TRBJ1-2, reads GAGVSQSPSNKVTEKGKDVELRCDPISGHTALYWYRQSLGQGLEFLIYFQGNSAPDKSGLPSDRFSAERTGGSVSTLTIQRTQQEDSAVYLCASSLMARGYGYTFGSGTRLTVV.

The sample holds many counts of this clonotype. The rearrangement joins TRBV28 to TRBJ2-5; 8 bases line up with TRBD2. Trimming cost V 5 bases and J 2 bases; bases outside gene matches: 19. This CDR3 has 19 amino acids. Germline loops: CDR1 MDHEN, CDR2 SYDVKM. The CDR3, as DNA: TGTGCCAGCAGTACCCCTCGGGGGGGGCGACTTGGCCATCAAGAGACCCAGTACTTC. Residues: CASSTPRGGRLGHQETQYF. Using reference TRBV28 and TRBJ2-5 for the parts outside the CDR3, the full variable domain is DVKVTQSSRYLVKRTGEKVFLECVQDMDHENMFWYRQDPGLGLRLIYFSYDVKMKEKGDIPEGYSVSREKKERFSLILESASTNQTSMYLCASSTPRGGRLGHQETQYFGPGTRLLVL.

This clonotype was detected only a few times. The rearrangement joins TRBV19 to TRBJ2-1; D uncertain. The CDR3 is 15 amino acids. Trimming took 7 bases from V and 7 from J, leaving 20 bases between them. The germline V gene encodes CDR1 LNHDA and CDR2 SQIVND (reference sequence). The CDR3: CASTPGRLVSNEQFF. DNA of the CDR3: TGTGCCAGTACCCCGGGCAGGTTAGTTAGTAATGAGCAGTTCTTC.

This clonotype was picked up many times. The chain uses TRBV7-9 and TRBJ2-2, with D possibly called TRBD1 or TRBD2 (5 bases each). V shed 0 bases and J shed 3 bases, with 5 bases lying between them. CDR1 is SEHNR, CDR2 FQNEAQ, per germline (reference sequence). This CDR3 is built from 14 residues. CDR3 bases: TGTGCCAGCAGCTTAGCGGGGGACACCGGGGAGCTGTTTTTT. This encodes CASSLAGDTGELFF.

This clonotype was observed a few times. The chain recombines TRBV20-1 with TRBJ1-6; 10 bases match TRBD1. Germline-derived CDR1 and CDR2 are DFQATT and SNEGSKA (reference sequence). The CDR3 has 14 amino acids. Trimming cost V 5 bases and J 7 bases; bases outside gene matches: 5. CDR3 DNA sequence: TGCAGTGCTCGGACAGGGGGATTCAATTCACCCCTCCACTTT. Protein sequence: CSARTGGFNSPLHF.

This clonotype was recorded at least ten times. This sequence joins TRBV11-1 and TRBJ2-2; D is perhaps TRBD1 (5 bases). With 3 bases removed from V and 4 bases from J, the gap between germline ends came to 12 bases. The germline V gene has CDR1 SGHAT and CDR2 FQDESV (reference sequence). The CDR3 totals 15 residues. CDR3 nucleotide sequence: TGTGCCAGCAGCTTCCTGACCGACAGCACCGGGGAGCTGTTTTTT. The encoded protein is CASSFLTDSTGELFF.

V and J are TRBV29-1 and TRBJ1-2; 10 nucleotides line up with TRBD1. This CDR3 spans 13 amino acids. Per the germline V gene, CDR1 is SQVTM and CDR2 is ANQGSEA. The J segment lost 3 bases and the V segment lost 6 bases, leaving 4 bases of the junction unmatched. The CDR3 nucleotides read TGCAGCGTAACGACAGGGGGCGACTATGGCTACACCTTC. Its translation: CSVTTGGDYGYTF.

This clonotype was counted ten times or more. This CDR3 reads CASSIGWGGNQPQHF. The CDR3 bases are TGTGCCAGTAGTATCGGCTGGGGAGGCAATCAGCCCCAGCATTTT. The chain has TRBV19 and TRBJ1-5, with D hard to call. The V gene's germline CDR1 is LNHDA and CDR2 SQIVND (reference sequence). The CDR3 extends over 15 amino acids. V was shortened by 3 bases and J by 2 bases, with 11 bases between the two germline ends.

Of note for this clonotype: It may be a read error: a sequence one base away is much more abundant. The chain's CDR3 is CASSEQSTDMQYF. CDR3 coding DNA: TGTGCCAGCAGTGAGCAAAGCACAGATATGCAGTATTTT. The chain carries TRBV6-5 and TRBJ2-3; no clear D gene. The CDR3 has 13 amino acids. Looked up from germline, CDR1 is MNHEY and CDR2 is SVGAGI.

The chain links TRBV5-1 to TRBJ1-1; 9 bases are a match to TRBD1. Unmatched junction bases numbered 1, after V lost 0 bases and J lost 1 base. Per germline, CDR1 SGHRS and CDR2 YFSETQ. The CDR3 runs to 15 residues. CDR3 DNA: TGCGCCAGCAGCTTGGGACAGGGGGGGAACACTGAAGCTTTCTTT. As protein: CASSLGQGGNTEAFF.

This clonotype has a count of ten or more. J is TRBJ2-5 and V is TRBV20-1; the match to TRBD1 covers 7 bases. V lost 1 base, J lost 2 bases, and 4 bases stayed unmatched. The CDR3 totals 14 residues. CDR1 is DFQATT, CDR2 SNEGSKA, per germline (reference sequence). Here the CDR3 DNA reads TGCAGTGCTAGAGGACAGGGATGGCAAGAGACCCAGTACTTC. Residues: CSARGQGWQETQYF.

This clonotype came up a few times. This chain joins TRBV28 and TRBJ1-5, with no clear D. Trimming removed 5 bases from V and 5 bases from J, with 16 bases in between. Germline V gene data show CDR1 as MDHEN and CDR2 as SYDVKM. This CDR3 has 15 residues. The chain's CDR3 is CASSVEAGSDQPQHF. CDR3 nucleotide sequence: TGTGCCAGCAGTGTTGAGGCAGGATCGGATCAGCCCCAGCATTTT. Based on the CDR3 plus reference TRBV28 and TRBJ1-5, the full variable domain is DVKVTQSSRYLVKRTGEKVFLECVQDMDHENMFWYRQDPGLGLRLIYFSYDVKMKEKGDIPEGYSVSREKKERFSLILESASTNQTSMYLCASSVEAGSDQPQHFGDGTRLSIL.

This clonotype was picked up many times. J is TRBJ2-1 and V is TRBV7-6; 10 nucleotides line up with TRBD2. V lost 1 base, J lost 4 bases, and 7 bases stayed unmatched. Germline-derived CDR1 and CDR2 are SGHVS and FNYEAQ. The CDR3 is 17 amino acids. CDR3 in DNA: TGTGCCAGCAGCTTAGGTTCACTAGCGGGGACATACAATGAGCAGTTCTTC. Translating gives CASSLGSLAGTYNEQFF.

The chain combines TRBV28 with TRBJ2-7; maybe TRBD2 (6 bases). V dropped 9 bases and J dropped 4 bases, with 25 bases sitting between them. This CDR3 has 16 residues. From germline, CDR1 is MDHEN and CDR2 SYDVKM. CDR3 in DNA: TGTGCCAGTGCAACGCGTTTTCTAGCGCCGTGGTACGAGCAGTACTTC. It encodes CASATRFLAPWYEQYF.

The genes are TRBV19 and TRBJ2-7, with no clear D. Germline CDR1 reads LNHDA; CDR2 reads SQIVND (reference sequence). The CDR3 totals 14 residues. The V end was cut by 9 bases, the J end by 2 bases, with 17 bases between. The CDR3 coding sequence is TGTGCCAGCAGCCGGTCGTCCGTAACCTACGAGCAGTACTTC. It codes for CASSRSSVTYEQYF.

J is TRBJ2-2 and V is TRBV18, with 11 bases that match TRBD2. Germline V gene data show CDR1 as KGHSH and CDR2 as LQKENI. CDR3 size: 17 residues. The V gene end was trimmed by 2 bases and the J gene end by 1 base; junction bases not matched to a gene: 3. Written as DNA, the CDR3 is TGTGCCAGCTCACCAACTAGCGGGAGTGGGAACACCGGGGAGCTGTTTTTT. As protein: CASSPTSGSGNTGELFF.

The table lists this clonotype with many counts. The chain links TRBV3-1 to TRBJ2-3, with 8 nucleotides matching TRBD2. With 0 bases clipped from V and 1 base from J, the junction kept 9 bases outside the gene matches. CDR1 and CDR2 (germline): LGHDT, YNNKEL (reference sequence). The CDR3 spans 18 residues. The CDR3 region is CASSQESQRGSRTDTQYF. CDR3 DNA sequence: TGTGCCAGCAGCCAAGAGAGCCAGCGGGGGAGTCGCACAGATACGCAGTATTTT.